Described below is a single T cell receptor beta chain sequence and its context. What it recognizes is unknown. The CDR3 consists of 15 residues. With V trimmed by 6 bases and J by 3 bases, 2 bases remained unmatched. Germline values: CDR1 MDHEN, CDR2 SYDVKM. This record comes from a study of cytomegalovirus exposure and HLA in healthy donors. For the study at large: The use of the same platform for the 95 to 150 validation repertoires and the roughly 670 first-cohort repertoires was reported by a later analysis. Overall study findings and caveats: Rare TCR sequences predominated, though certain public TCRs were found in many donors.

This table comes from immunoSEQ multiplex PCR, and its TCRdb copy is limited to in-frame clones, with some not included. The sample has about 250,000 clones, 80% to 90% seen once; the top ten hold roughly 2.5%. The clonotype was recovered from a man aged 18-30 years in good health and CMV-seronegative. The sequenced sample was PBMCs. The genes are TRBV28 and TRBJ2-1; 13 bases agree with TRBD2. The CDR3 protein is CASSRLAGGYNEQFF. CDR3 DNA sequence: TGTGCCAGCAGCCGACTAGCGGGAGGCTACAATGAGCAGTTCTTC.